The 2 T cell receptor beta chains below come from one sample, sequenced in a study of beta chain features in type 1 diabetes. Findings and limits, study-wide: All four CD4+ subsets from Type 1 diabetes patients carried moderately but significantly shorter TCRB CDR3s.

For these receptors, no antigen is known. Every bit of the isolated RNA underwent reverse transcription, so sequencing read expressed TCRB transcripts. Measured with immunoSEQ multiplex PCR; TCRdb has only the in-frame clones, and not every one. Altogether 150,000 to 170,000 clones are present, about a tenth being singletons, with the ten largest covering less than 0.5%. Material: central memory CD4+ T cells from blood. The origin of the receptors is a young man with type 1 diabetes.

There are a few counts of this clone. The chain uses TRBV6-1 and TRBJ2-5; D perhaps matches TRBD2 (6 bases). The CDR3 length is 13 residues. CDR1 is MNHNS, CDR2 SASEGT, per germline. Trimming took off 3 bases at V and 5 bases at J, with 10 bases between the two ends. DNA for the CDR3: TGTGCCAGCAGTGAGAGGGCGGGGGAGACCCAGTACTTC. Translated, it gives CASSERAGETQYF.

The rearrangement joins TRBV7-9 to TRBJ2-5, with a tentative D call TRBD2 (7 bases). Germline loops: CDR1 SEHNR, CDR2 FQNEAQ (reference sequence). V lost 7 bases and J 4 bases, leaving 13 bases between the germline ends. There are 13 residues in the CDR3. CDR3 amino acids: CASNRGAGETQYF. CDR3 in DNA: TGTGCCAGCAATCGGGGGGCCGGAGAGACCCAGTACTTC.